The T cell receptor (beta chain) under discussion was sequenced for a study of OX40 agonist ivuxolimab in advanced cancers. Study-wide results and caveats: More expanded clones were found, on average, in CD8+ than in CD4+ T cells.

Germline lookup yields CDR1 SQVTM and CDR2 ANQGSEA. Trimming stripped 7 bases from V and 2 bases from J, with 15 bases between. The CDR3 is made up of 13 amino acids. Profiling relied on immunoSEQ multiplex PCR, and the TCRdb table lists in-frame clones only, not all of them. This table holds 96,000 or so clones, 70% to 85% found once. For this clone: Its antigen remains unidentified.

This chain uses TRBV29-1 with TRBJ2-7; TRBD2 is a possible D gene (6 bases). The starting material was CD4+ or CD8+ T cells sorted from blood, obtained in a trial of the OX40 agonist ivuxolimab. The clonotype comes from an adult with an advanced solid tumor such as melanoma, head and neck, liver or kidney cancer. CDR3 region: CSAQGGQPYEQYF. CDR3 bases: TGCAGCGCCCAGGGAGGACAACCCTACGAGCAGTACTTC.